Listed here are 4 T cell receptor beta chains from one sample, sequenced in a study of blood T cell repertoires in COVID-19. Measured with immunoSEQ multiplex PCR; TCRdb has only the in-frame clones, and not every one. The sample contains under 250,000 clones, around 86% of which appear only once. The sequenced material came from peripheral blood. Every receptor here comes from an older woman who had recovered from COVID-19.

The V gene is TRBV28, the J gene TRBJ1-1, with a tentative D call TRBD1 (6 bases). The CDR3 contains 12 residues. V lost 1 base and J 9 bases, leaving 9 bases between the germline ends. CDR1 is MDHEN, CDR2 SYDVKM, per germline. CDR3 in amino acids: CASSLSGAKAFF. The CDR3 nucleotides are TGTGCCAGCAGTTTATCAGGGGCCAAAGCTTTCTTT.

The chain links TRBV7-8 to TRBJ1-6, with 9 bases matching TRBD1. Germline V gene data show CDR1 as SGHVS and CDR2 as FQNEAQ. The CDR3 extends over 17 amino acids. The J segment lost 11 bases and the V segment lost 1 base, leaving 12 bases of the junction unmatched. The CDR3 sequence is CASSLEGLHRGPTPLHF. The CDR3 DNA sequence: TGTGCCAGCAGCTTAGAAGGTCTGCACAGGGGGCCAACACCCCTCCACTTT. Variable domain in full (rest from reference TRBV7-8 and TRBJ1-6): GAGVSQSPRYKVAKRGQDVALRCDPISGHVSLFWYQQALGQGPEFLTYFQNEAQLDKSGLPSDRFFAERPEGSVSTLKIQRTQQEDSAVYLCASSLEGLHRGPTPLHFGNGTRLTVT.

This CDR3 reads CASSYSTGGVTEAFF. As DNA, the CDR3 is TGTGCCAGCAGTTACTCGACAGGGGGGGTCACTGAAGCTTTCTTT. The V and J genes are TRBV6-5 and TRBJ1-1, with TRBD1 matching 9 bases. CDR3 size: 15 residues. The trim removed 0 bases at V and 4 bases at J, leaving 3 bases unmatched. Per germline, CDR1 MNHEY and CDR2 SVGAGI.

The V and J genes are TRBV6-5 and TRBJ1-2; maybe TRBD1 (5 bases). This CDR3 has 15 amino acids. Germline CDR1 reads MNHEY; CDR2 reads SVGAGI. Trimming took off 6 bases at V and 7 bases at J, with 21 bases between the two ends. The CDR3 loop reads CASRLDIGSQGGYTF. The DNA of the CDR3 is TGTGCCAGCAGGCTCGACATCGGGAGCCAGGGTGGCTACACCTTC.